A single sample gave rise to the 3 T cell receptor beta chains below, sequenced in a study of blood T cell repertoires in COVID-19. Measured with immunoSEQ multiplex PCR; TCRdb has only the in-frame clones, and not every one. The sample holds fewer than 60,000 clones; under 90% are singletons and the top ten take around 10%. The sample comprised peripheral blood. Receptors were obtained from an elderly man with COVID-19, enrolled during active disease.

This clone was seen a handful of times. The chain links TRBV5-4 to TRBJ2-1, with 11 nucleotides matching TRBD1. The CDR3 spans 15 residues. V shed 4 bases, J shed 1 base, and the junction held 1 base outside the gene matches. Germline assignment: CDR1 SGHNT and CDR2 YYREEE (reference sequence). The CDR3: CASSRDRGSYNEQFF. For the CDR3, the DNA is TGTGCCAGCAGCCGGGACAGGGGGTCCTACAATGAGCAGTTCTTC.

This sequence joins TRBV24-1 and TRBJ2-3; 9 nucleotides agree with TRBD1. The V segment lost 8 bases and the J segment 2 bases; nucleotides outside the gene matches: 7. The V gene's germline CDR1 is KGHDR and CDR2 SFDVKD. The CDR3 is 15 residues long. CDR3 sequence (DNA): TGTGCCACCACCCGGGGACAGGGCGTCACAGATACGCAGTATTTT. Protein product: CATTRGQGVTDTQYF.

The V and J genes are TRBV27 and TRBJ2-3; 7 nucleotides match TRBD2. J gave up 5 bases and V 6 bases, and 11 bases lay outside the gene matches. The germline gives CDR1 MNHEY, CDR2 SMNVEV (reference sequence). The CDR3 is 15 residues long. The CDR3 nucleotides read TGTGCCAGCAGGCCTCGGGGGGTATTCGGAGATACGCAGTATTTT. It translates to CASRPRGVFGDTQYF.